This T cell receptor beta chain appears in the sequencing data of a study of T cells in Graves' hyperthyroidism and ophthalmopathy. Across the whole study: Upon initial diagnosis and before any treatment, peripheral blood was collected.

TCR beta CDR3 region amplification was performed from RNA transcripts. First-round RT-PCR targeting the TCR CDR3 was performed with the HTBI primer set. TCRdb redid the calling of the multiplex PCR reads with MiXCR, one entry per CDR3 protein. The repertoire holds about 360,000 distinct CDR3 sequences, roughly 13% seen once, with over 8.5% in the top ten. The CDR3 covers 14 residues. V lost 6 bases and J lost 7; bases outside the gene matches: 9. Germline CDR1 is ENHRY and CDR2 is SYGVKD. This sequence joins TRBV10-3 and TRBJ2-1; 7 nucleotides agree with TRBD2. The receptor was isolated from a woman aged 18-29 years with Graves' hyperthyroidism. The sequenced sample consisted of blood. CDR3 amino acids: CAIRNGVGGNEQFF. The CDR3, as DNA: TGTGCCATCAGAAACGGGGTCGGGGGGAATGAGCAGTTCTTC.